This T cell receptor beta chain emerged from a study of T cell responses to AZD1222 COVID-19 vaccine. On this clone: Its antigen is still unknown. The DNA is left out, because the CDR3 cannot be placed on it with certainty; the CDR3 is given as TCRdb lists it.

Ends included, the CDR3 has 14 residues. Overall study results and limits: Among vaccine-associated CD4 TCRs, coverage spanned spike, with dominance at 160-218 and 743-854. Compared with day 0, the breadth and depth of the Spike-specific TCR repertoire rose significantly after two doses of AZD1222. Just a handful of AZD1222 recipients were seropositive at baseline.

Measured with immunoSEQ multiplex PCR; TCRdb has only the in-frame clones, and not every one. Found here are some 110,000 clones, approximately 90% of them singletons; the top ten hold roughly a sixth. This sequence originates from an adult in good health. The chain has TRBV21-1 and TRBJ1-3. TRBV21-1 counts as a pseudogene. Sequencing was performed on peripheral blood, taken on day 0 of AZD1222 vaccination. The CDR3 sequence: CASSHVGNGNTIYF.